Within the sample, the clone carrying this T cell receptor (beta chain) is medium-sized. Its matching antigen is unknown. The method was immunoSEQ multiplex PCR; TCRdb's version includes in-frame clones alone and lacks a portion of them. The sample shows roughly 10,000 clones, around 65% of them seen only once. The data were taken from a study of high-grade serous ovarian cancer treatment subgroups. Findings and limits, study-wide: Bulk tumor TCR sequencing gave no spatial information. Clonal relatedness tracked neoantigen level, and by trend copy number and mutation load. Different patients shared almost no repertoire; same-patient tumors shared roughly 0.1 to 0.8. Only CDR3 was analyzed; CDR1 and CDR2 were not.

Tumor tissue was taken before any definitive surgery or chemotherapy was given. The clonotype originates from a human donor with high-grade serous ovarian cancer. The sequenced sample was tumor tissue.

DNA of the CDR3: TGTGCCAGTATATCGGGGGACAGGGTAAATCAGCCCCAGCATTTT. This translates into CASISGDRVNQPQHF. V usage is TRBV19 and J usage is TRBJ1-5; 9 bases fit TRBD1. Germline V gene data show CDR1 as LNHDA and CDR2 as SQIVND (reference sequence). The CDR3 is 15 amino acids. J lost 4 bases, V lost 7 bases, and 8 bases had no gene match.